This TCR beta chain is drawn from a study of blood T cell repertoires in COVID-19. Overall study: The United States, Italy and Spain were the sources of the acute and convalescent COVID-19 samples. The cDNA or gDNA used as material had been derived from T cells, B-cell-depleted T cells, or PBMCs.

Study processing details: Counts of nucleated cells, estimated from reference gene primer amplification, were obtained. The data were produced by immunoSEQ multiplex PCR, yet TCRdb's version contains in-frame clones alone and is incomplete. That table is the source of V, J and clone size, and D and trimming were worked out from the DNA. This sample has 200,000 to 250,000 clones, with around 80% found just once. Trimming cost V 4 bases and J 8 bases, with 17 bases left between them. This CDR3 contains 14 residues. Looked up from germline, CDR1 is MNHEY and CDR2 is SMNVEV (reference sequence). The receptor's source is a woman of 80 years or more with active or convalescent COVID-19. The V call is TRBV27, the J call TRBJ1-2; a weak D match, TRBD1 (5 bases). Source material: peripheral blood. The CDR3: CASSSHTTVEGYTF. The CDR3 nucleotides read TGTGCCAGCAGTTCTCATACGACAGTCGAGGGCTACACCTTC.